This T cell receptor beta chain was observed in a study of siplizumab effects on memory and regulatory T cells. Comment on this clone: Its antigen is still unknown.

The germline V and J ends were trimmed by 1 base and 2 bases, with 9 bases remaining between them. This CDR3 is built from 14 residues. Germline assignment: CDR1 MGHDK and CDR2 SYGVNS. Study conclusions and caveats: Among alloreactive clones, only a minor fraction mapped to unstimulated subsets. Alloreactive sequences that could be traced to unstimulated CD4+ memory cells showed a significant reduction under siplizumab.

The method was immunoSEQ multiplex PCR; TCRdb's version includes in-frame clones alone and lacks a portion of them. The data contain approximately 82,000 clones, over 80% of them seen just once; the ten biggest clones take up more than 1.5%. Sequencing used Tregs sorted from blood. The rearrangement uses TRBV25-1 and TRBJ2-7; no firm D call. This clonotype was sampled from a human donor in good health. As DNA, the CDR3 is TGTGCCAGCAGTGAATTGGGGTCTCCCTACGAGCAGTACTTC. This translates into CASSELGSPYEQYF.